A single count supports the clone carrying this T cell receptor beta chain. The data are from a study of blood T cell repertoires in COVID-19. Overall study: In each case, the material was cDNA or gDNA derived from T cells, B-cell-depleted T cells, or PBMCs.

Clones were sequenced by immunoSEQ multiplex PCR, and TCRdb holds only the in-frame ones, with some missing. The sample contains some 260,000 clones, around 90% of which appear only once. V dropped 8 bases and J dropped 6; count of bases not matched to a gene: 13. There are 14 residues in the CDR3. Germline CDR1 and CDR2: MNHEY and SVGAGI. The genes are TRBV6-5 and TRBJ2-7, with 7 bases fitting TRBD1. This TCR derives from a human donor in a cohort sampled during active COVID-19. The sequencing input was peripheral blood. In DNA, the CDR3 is TGTGCCAGCGCCGTCATCGTACAGGGGAGCGAGCAGTACTTC. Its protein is CASAVIVQGSEQYF.